This passage covers 14 T cell receptor beta chains from one sample sequenced in a study of blood T cell repertoires in COVID-19. Repertoires were generated with immunoSEQ multiplex PCR, while TCRdb's copy carries only in-frame clones and drops some. Counted here are more than 95,000 clones, 80% to 90% occurring once; the ten biggest clones make up over 8.5%. The sequenced sample was peripheral blood. The source of these receptors is a woman aged 70-85 years with acute or convalescent COVID-19.

The V and J genes are TRBV19 and TRBJ1-1, with D possibly matching TRBD1 (6 bases). V gave up 6 bases and J gave up 4 bases, with 15 bases separating them. The CDR3 extends over 14 amino acids. CDR1 and CDR2 from the germline V gene are LNHDA and SQIVND (reference sequence). CDR3 sequence reads: CASSTGSGSTEAFF. The CDR3 nucleotides read TGTGCCAGTAGCACAGGGTCGGGGAGCACTGAAGCTTTCTTT.

The chain uses TRBV3-1 (or the pseudogene TRBV3-2) and TRBJ2-3; TRBD1 aligns across 8 bases. The germline V gene encodes CDR1 LGHDT and CDR2 YNNKEL (reference sequence). Trimming at V came to 6 bases and at J to 3 bases, leaving 5 bases not matched to a gene. This CDR3 contains 14 residues. CDR3 protein: CASRPTGDTDTQYF. The CDR3 bases are TGTGCCAGCAGACCGACAGGGGATACAGATACGCAGTATTTT.

This chain links TRBV10-1 with TRBJ2-1; D ambiguous. Germline assignment: CDR1 WNHNN and CDR2 SYGVQD (reference sequence). CDR3 length equals 15 residues. With 7 bases removed from V and 4 bases from J, the gap between germline ends came to 17 bases. CDR3 amino acids: CASTPGHILYNEQFF. CDR3 coding DNA: TGCGCCAGCACCCCGGGTCATATCCTTTACAATGAGCAGTTCTTC.

The V call is TRBV3-1 (or the pseudogene TRBV3-2), the J call TRBJ1-1; unclear D gene. The CDR3 sequence is 16 residues long. Germline values: CDR1 LGHDT, CDR2 YNNKEL (reference sequence). Trimming pared 1 base from V and 0 bases from J, leaving 12 bases between. This chain's CDR3 is CASSQGSFVMNTEAFF. Written as DNA, the CDR3 is TGTGCCAGCAGCCAAGGGAGTTTCGTCATGAACACTGAAGCTTTCTTT.

This clone occurred many times. This chain links TRBV3-1 (or the pseudogene TRBV3-2) with TRBJ2-7; tentatively, D is TRBD1 (6 bases). The CDR3 runs to 14 residues. The ends were cut back, 0 bases at V and 5 bases at J, with 11 bases in the middle. CDR1 and CDR2 from the germline V gene are LGHDT and YNNKEL (reference sequence). CDR3 sequence (DNA): TGTGCCAGCAGCCAAGATGCGCCAGGGGACGAGCAGTACTTC. Protein product: CASSQDAPGDEQYF.

The chain links TRBV6-4 to TRBJ1-1; 7 nucleotides line up with TRBD1. Unmatched junction bases numbered 7, after V lost 5 bases and J lost 1 base. Germline CDR1 is MRHNA and CDR2 is SNTAGT. The CDR3 extends over 15 amino acids. CDR3 protein: CASSRTGRGNTEAFF. DNA of the CDR3: TGTGCCAGCAGTCGGACAGGCCGGGGGAACACTGAAGCTTTCTTT.

In this sample, this clone turned up a few times. The chain carries TRBV2 and TRBJ2-7; D remains ambiguous. The CDR3 runs to 13 residues. Trimming left V 8 bases short and J 4 bases short, with 15 bases between. From germline, CDR1 is SNHLY and CDR2 FYNNEI. Here the CDR3 DNA reads TGTGCCAGCTTGGCGGCTGACGGGTACGAGCAGTACTTC. Translated: CASLAADGYEQYF.

This clone was detected once. CDR3 in DNA: TGTGCCAGCACCCAACCCGGGGGGGGGCGGTACCGTTCTGGCTACACCTTC. It specifies CASTQPGGGRYRSGYTF. The chain carries TRBV5-8 and TRBJ1-2, with D perhaps TRBD1 (6 bases). The length of the CDR3 is 17 residues. V was shortened by 6 bases and J by 7 bases, with 28 bases between the two germline ends. In germline, CDR1 is SGHTS, CDR2 YDEGEE.

The V call is TRBV2, the J call TRBJ1-1, with no clear D. CDR1 is SNHLY, CDR2 FYNNEI, per germline. The CDR3 totals 14 residues. Trimming took off 2 bases at V and 5 bases at J, with 12 bases between the two ends. DNA for the CDR3: TGTGCCAGCAGTGAATTGCGGGGTATAACTGAAGCTTTCTTT. Encoded protein: CASSELRGITEAFF.

The chain recombines TRBV5-1 with TRBJ2-3; a possible D gene is TRBD1 (5 bases). The CDR3 totals 15 residues. The V end lost 3 bases, the J end lost 2 bases, and 13 bases lay between the germline ends. Germline V gene lookup returns CDR1 SGHRS and CDR2 YFSETQ. CDR3 coding DNA: TGCGCCAGCAGCTCAAGACAGCCGGCCACAGATACGCAGTATTTT. Encoded protein: CASSSRQPATDTQYF.

This chain uses TRBV9 with TRBJ1-4; a possible D gene is TRBD1 (6 bases). There are 17 residues in the CDR3. Germline V lookup: CDR1 SGDLS, CDR2 YYNGEE. V lost 0 bases and J lost 10, with 22 bases in between. CDR3 protein: CASSVDSSRGAPGKLFF. CDR3 nucleotide sequence: TGTGCCAGCAGCGTAGATTCATCCAGGGGCGCCCCGGGAAAACTGTTTTTT.

This clone was counted only a few times. The CDR3 region is CASSYRRRTNTGELFF. The CDR3 DNA reads as TGTGCCAGCAGTTATCGCCGGAGAACGAACACCGGGGAGCTGTTTTTT. The chain employs TRBV6-2 or TRBV6-3 and TRBJ2-2; D not resolved. Looked up from germline, CDR1 is MNHEY and CDR2 is SVGEGT. This CDR3 is 16 amino acids long. Trimming cost V 3 bases and J 0 bases, with 11 bases left between them.

The rearrangement joins TRBV7-2 to TRBJ1-1; no definite D call. The CDR3 loop spans 14 amino acids. Germline CDR1 SGHTA, CDR2 FQGNSA. Trimming left V 2 bases short and J 3 bases short, with 10 bases between. The CDR3 loop is CASSLIQAYTEAFF. CDR3 bases: TGTGCCAGCAGCTTAATTCAGGCCTACACTGAAGCTTTCTTT.

This rearrangement joins TRBV27 to TRBJ1-2, with 9 bases fitting TRBD1. In germline, CDR1 is MNHEY, CDR2 SMNVEV (reference sequence). The CDR3 totals 16 residues. Trimming took 4 bases from V and 4 from J; bases not matched to a gene: 10. This CDR3 reads CASSSDRGVLSYGYTF. The CDR3, as DNA: TGTGCCAGCAGTTCGGACAGGGGTGTCCTTAGCTATGGCTACACCTTC.